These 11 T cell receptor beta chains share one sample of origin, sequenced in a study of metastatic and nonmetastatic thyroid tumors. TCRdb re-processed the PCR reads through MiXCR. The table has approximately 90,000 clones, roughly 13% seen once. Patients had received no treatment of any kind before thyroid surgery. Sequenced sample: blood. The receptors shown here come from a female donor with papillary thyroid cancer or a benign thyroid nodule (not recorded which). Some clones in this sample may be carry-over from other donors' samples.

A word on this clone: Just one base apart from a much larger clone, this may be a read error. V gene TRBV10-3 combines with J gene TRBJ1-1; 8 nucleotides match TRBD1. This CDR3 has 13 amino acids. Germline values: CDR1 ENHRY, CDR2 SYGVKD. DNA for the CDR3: TGTGCCAGCTCGGGACAGGAGAACACTGAAACTTTCTTT. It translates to CASSGQENTETFF.

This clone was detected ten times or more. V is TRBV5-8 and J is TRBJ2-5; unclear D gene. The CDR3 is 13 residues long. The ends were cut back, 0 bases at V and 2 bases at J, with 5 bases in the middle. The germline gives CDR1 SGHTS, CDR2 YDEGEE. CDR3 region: CASSLDLQETQYF. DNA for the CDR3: TGTGCCAGCAGCTTGGACCTTCAAGAGACCCAGTACTTC.

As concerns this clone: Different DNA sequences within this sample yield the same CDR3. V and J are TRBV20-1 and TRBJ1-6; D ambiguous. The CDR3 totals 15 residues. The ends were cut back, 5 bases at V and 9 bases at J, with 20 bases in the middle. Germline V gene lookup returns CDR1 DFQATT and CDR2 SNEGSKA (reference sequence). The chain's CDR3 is CSAGKDTVEVSPLHF. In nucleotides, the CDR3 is TGCAGTGCTGGTAAAGACACAGTAGAAGTTTCACCCCTCCACTTT.

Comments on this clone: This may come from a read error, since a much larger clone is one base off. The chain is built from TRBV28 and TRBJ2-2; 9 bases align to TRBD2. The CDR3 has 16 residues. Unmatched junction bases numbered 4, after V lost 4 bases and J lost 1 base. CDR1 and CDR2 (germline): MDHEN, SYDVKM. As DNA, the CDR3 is TGTGCCAGCAGTTCGTATAGCGGGAGGAACACCGGGGAGCTGTTTTTT. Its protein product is CASSSYSGRNTGELFF.

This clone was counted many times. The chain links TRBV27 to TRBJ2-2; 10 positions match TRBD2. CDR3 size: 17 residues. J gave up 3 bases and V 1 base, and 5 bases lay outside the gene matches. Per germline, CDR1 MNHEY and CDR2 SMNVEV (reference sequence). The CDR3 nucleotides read TGTGCCAGCAGTTTATTAGGACTAGCGGAGGACACCGGGGAGCTGTTTTTT. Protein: CASSLLGLAEDTGELFF.

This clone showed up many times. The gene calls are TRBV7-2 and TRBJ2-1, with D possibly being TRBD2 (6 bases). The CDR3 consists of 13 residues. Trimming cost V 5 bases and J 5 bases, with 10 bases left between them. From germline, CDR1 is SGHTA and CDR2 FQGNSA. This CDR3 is CASSLSGDNEQFF. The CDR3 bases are TGTGCCAGCAGCCTTAGCGGCGACAATGAGCAGTTCTTC.

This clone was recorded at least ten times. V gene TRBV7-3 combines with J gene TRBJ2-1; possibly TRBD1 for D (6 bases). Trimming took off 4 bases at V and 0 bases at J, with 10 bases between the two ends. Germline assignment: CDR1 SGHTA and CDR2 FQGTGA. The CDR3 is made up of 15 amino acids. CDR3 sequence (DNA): TGTGCCAGCAGCTACCGGGACACCTCCTACAATGAGCAGTTCTTC. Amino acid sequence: CASSYRDTSYNEQFF.

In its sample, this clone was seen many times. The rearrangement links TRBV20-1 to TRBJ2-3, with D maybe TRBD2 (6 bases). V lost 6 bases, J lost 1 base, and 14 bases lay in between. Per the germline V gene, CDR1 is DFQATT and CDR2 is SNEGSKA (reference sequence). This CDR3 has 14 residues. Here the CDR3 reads CSAPVPSGTDTQYF. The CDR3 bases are TGCAGTGCGCCGGTCCCTAGCGGCACAGATACGCAGTATTTT.

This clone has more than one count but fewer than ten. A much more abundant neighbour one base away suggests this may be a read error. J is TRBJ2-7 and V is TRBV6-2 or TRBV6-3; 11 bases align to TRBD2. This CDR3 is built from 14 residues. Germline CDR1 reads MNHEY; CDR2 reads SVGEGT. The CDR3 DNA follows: TGTTCCAGCAGTTTAGCGGGAGGGACCTACGAGCAGTACTTC. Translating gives CSSSLAGGTYEQYF.

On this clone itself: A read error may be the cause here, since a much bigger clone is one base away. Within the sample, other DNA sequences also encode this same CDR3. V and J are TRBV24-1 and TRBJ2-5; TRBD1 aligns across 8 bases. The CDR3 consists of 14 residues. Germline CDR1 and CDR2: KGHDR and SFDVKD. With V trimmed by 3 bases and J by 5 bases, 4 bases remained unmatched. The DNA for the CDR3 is TGTGCCACCAGTGATAGGGGACAGGATGAGACCCAGTACTTC. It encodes CATSDRGQDETQYF.

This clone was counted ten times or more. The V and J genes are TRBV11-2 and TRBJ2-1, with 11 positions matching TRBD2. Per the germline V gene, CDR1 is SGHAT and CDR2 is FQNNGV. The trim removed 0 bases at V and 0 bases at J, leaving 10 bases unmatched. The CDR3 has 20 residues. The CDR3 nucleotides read TGTGCCAGCAGCTTAGAAGGGACTAGCGGAGGGAAAAGCTCCTACAATGAGCAGTTCTTC. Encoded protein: CASSLEGTSGGKSSYNEQFF.